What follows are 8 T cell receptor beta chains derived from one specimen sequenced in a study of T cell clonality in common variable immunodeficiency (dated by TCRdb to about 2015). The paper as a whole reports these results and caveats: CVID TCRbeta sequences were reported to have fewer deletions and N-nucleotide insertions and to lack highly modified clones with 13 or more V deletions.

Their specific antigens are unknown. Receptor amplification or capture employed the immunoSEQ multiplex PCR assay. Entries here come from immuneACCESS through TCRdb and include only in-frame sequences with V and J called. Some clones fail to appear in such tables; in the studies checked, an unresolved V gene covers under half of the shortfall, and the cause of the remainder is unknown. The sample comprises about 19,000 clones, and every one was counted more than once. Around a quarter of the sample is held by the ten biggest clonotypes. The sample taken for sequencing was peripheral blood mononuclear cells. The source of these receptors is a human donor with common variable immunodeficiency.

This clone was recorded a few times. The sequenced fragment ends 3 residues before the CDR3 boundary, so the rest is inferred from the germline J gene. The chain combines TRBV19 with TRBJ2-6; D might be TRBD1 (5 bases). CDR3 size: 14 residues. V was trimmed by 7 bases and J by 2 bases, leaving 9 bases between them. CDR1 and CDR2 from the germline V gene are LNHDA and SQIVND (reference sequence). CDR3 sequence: CASISRAGANVLTF. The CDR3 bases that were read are TGTGCCAGTATATCCAGGGCTGGGGCCAACGTC.

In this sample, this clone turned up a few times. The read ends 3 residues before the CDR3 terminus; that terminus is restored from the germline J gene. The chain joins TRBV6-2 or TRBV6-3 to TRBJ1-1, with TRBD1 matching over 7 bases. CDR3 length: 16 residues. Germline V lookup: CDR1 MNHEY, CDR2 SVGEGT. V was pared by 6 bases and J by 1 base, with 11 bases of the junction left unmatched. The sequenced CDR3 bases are TGTGCCAGCAGAATATCACGGGACAGCTGGAACACTGAA. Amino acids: CASRISRDSWNTE. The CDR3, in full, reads CASRISRDSWNTEAFF.

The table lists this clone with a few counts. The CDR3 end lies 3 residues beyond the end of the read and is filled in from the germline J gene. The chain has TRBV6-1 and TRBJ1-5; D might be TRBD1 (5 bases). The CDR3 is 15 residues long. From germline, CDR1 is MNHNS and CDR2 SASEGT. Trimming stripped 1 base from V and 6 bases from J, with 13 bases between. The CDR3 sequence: CASSEVKGRSQPQHF. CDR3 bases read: TGTGCCAGCAGTGAAGTAAAGGGGCGAAGTCAGCCC.

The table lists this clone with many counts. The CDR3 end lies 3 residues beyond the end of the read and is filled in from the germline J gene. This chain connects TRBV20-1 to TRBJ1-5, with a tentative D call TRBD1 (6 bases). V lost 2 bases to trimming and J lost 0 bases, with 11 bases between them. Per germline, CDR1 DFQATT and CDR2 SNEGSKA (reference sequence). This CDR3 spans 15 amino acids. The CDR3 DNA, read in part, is TGCAGTGCTAGAAACAGGGAGATTAGCAATCAGCCC. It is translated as CSARNREISNQP. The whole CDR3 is CSARNREISNQPQHF.

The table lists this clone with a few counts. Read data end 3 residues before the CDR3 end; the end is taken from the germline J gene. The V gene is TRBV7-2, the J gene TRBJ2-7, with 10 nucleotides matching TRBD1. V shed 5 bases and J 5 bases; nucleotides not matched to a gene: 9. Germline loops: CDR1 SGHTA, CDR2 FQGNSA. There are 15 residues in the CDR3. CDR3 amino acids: CASSLRGQGINEQYF. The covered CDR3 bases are TGTGCCAGCAGCCTGAGGGGACAGGGGATCAACGAG.

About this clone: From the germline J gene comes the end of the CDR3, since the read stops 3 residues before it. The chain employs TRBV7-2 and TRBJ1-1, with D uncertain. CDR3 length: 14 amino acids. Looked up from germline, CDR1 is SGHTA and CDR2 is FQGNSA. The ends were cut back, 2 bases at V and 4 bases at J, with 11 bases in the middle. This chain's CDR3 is CASSLFSEGTEAFF. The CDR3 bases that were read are TGTGCCAGCAGCTTATTTTCGGAGGGCACTGAA. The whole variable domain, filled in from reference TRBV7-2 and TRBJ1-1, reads GAGVSQSPSNKVTEKGKDVELRCDPISGHTALYWYRQSLGQGLEFLIYFQGNSAPDKSGLPSDRFSAERTGGSVSTLTIQRTQQEDSAVYLCASSLFSEGTEAFFGQGTRLTVV.

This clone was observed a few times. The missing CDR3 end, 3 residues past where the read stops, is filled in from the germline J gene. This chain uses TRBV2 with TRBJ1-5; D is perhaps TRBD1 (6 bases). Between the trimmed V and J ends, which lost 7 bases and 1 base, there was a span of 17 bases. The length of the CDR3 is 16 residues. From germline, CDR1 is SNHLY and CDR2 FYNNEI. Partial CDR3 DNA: TGTGCCAGCAACAACCCCGGGACACCAAGCAATCAGCCC. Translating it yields CASNNPGTPSNQP. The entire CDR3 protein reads CASNNPGTPSNQPQHF.

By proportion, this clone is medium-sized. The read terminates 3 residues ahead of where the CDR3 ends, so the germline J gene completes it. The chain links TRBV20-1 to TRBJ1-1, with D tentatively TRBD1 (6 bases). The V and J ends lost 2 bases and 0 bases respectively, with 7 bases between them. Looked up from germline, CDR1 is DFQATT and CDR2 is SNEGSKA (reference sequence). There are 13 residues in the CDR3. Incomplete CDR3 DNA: TGCAGTGCTAGACAGGGGATGAACACTGAA. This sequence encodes CSARQGMNTE. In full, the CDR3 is CSARQGMNTEAFF.